Shown below are 27 T cell receptor beta chains from a single sample sequenced in a study of cytomegalovirus exposure and HLA in healthy donors (TCRdb year 2017). Libraries were constructed by the immunoSEQ multiplex PCR assay. A mixture of 60 forward primers for TCR Vbeta segments and 13 reverse primers for TCR Jbeta segments was used in the multiplex PCR. This immuneACCESS table, as held by TCRdb, lists in-frame sequences with V and J called but not all clones. Of the missing ones, under half trace to an unresolved V gene in checked studies; the others have no known cause. This sample has around 230,000 clones in its table, and approximately 85% of those were observed once. The biggest ten clones account for roughly 0.24% of the sample. The sample taken for sequencing was PBMCs. Source of these receptors: a girl aged 2 to 9 in good health and CMV-seronegative.

V gene TRBV7-6 combines with J gene TRBJ2-1, with D uncertain. CDR3 size: 17 residues. Trimming removed 4 bases from V and 0 bases from J, with 16 bases in between. Germline V CDR1 and CDR2: SGHVS, FNYEAQ. CDR3 bases: TGTGCCAGCAGCTCCGATCGCGACACCTACTCCTACAATGAGCAGTTCTTC. Translation gives CASSSDRDTYSYNEQFF. The full variable domain, in which reference TRBV7-6 and TRBJ2-1 provide the parts outside the CDR3, is GAGVSQSPRYKVTKRGQDVALRCDPISGHVSLYWYRQALGQGPEFLTYFNYEAQQDKSGLPNDRFSAERPEGSISTLTIQRTEQRDSAMYRCASSSDRDTYSYNEQFFGPGTRLTVL.

The chain employs TRBV6-9 and TRBJ1-6; D may be TRBD1 (5 bases). Germline-derived CDR1 and CDR2 are MNHGY and SVAAGI. Trimming removed 4 bases from V and 10 bases from J, with 11 bases in between. CDR3 length equals 13 residues. The CDR3 loop reads CASSSDSSSPLHF. The CDR3 nucleotides read TGTGCCAGCAGTTCAGACAGTAGCTCACCCCTCCACTTT.

The rearrangement uses TRBV5-1 and TRBJ1-3; a possible D gene is TRBD1 (5 bases). V dropped 1 base and J dropped 0 bases, with 11 bases sitting between them. CDR1 is SGHRS, CDR2 YFSETQ, per germline. The CDR3 is made up of 16 amino acids. The chain's CDR3 is CASSLTTGFSGNTIYF. In nucleotides, the CDR3 is TGCGCCAGCAGCTTGACTACAGGATTCTCTGGAAACACCATATATTTT. Using reference TRBV5-1 and TRBJ1-3 for the parts outside the CDR3, the full variable domain is KAGVTQTPRYLIKTRGQQVTLSCSPISGHRSVSWYQQTPGQGLQFLFEYFSETQRNKGNFPGRFSGRQFSNSRSEMNVSTLELGDSALYLCASSLTTGFSGNTIYFGEGSWLTVV.

In its sample, this clone was seen a few times. The genes are TRBV1 and TRBJ1-6; the table's D call of TRBD1 was not tested on the DNA. TRBV1 is deemed a pseudogene. The CDR3 runs 15 residues. The DNA of the CDR3 is TGCACCAGCAGCCAAGGACAGGGAAAGGATTCACCCCTCCACTTT. It translates to CTSSQGQGKDSPLHF.

The chain links TRBV6-6 to TRBJ1-5; 9 bases fit TRBD1. The junction had 5 bases not matched to a gene; V was cut back by 4 bases and J by 7 bases. Germline V lookup: CDR1 MNHNY, CDR2 SVGAGI (reference sequence). The CDR3 runs to 14 residues. As DNA, the CDR3 is TGTGCCAGCAGTTCGGACAGGGGTGGCCAGCCCCAGCATTTT. It specifies CASSSDRGGQPQHF.

The rearrangement joins TRBV30 to TRBJ2-7, with TRBD2 matching 10 bases. This CDR3 has 12 residues. Germline V gene lookup returns CDR1 GTSNPN and CDR2 SVGIG (reference sequence). J was trimmed by 2 bases and V by 7 bases; bases with no gene match: 2. CDR3 sequence (DNA): TGTGCCTTAGCGGGAGGCACCTACGAGCAGTACTTC. Its translation is CALAGGTYEQYF.

In this sample, this clone turned up a few times. The CDR3 DNA reads as TGTGCCAGCAGTTTATCCGGGACAGGGATGGTCTATGGCTACACCTTC. This codes for CASSLSGTGMVYGYTF. The chain couples TRBV27 to TRBJ1-2; 9 bases map to TRBD1. CDR3 size: 16 residues. Per germline, CDR1 MNHEY and CDR2 SMNVEV (reference sequence). The V segment lost 0 bases and the J segment 4 bases; nucleotides outside the gene matches: 6.

V and J are TRBV6-6 and TRBJ1-2, with 9 bases that match TRBD1. CDR1 and CDR2 from the germline V gene are MNHNY and SVGAGI (reference sequence). The CDR3 extends over 16 amino acids. Losses at the gene ends were 10 bases for V and 3 bases for J; bases not matched to a gene: 15. Here the CDR3 DNA reads TGTGCCACCACTGGACAGGGGTCGGGGAGGGACTATGGCTACACCTTC. It is translated as CATTGQGSGRDYGYTF.

Only a few counts were recorded for this clone. V gene TRBV6-6 combines with J gene TRBJ2-7, with D perhaps matching TRBD2 (5 bases). Germline V CDR1 and CDR2: MNHNY, SVGAGI (reference sequence). The V gene lost 4 bases and the J gene lost 6 bases, with 13 bases spanning the gap. The CDR3 sequence is 13 residues long. This CDR3 is CASSSRWESEQYF. DNA for the CDR3: TGTGCCAGCAGTTCCAGATGGGAGAGCGAGCAGTACTTC.

CDR3 DNA sequence: TGTGCCAGCAGCCAAGACAGGGGATATCTCATCAACACTGAAGCTTTCTTT. Protein: CASSQDRGYLINTEAFF. The chain is built from TRBV14 and TRBJ1-1; D may be TRBD1 (6 bases). The CDR3 contains 17 residues. V gave up 0 bases and J gave up 2 bases, with 16 bases separating them. Germline V CDR1 and CDR2: SGHDN, FVKESK.

The chain is built from TRBV7-7 and TRBJ2-6; 11 nucleotides align to TRBD1. V lost 6 bases to trimming and J lost 6 bases; unmatched junction nucleotides: 4. The CDR3 sequence is 15 residues long. Germline CDR1 and CDR2: SSHAT and FNYEAQ (reference sequence). In nucleotides, the CDR3 is TGTGCCAGCAGTCAGGGACAGGGGGAGGCCAACGTCCTGACTTTC. Its protein product is CASSQGQGEANVLTF.

The rearrangement joins TRBV5-1 to TRBJ2-1; 13 nucleotides match TRBD2. The CDR3 is made up of 16 amino acids. The germline V gene encodes CDR1 SGHRS and CDR2 YFSETQ. Trimming removed 4 bases from V and 9 bases from J; junction bases left unmatched: 10. The CDR3 nucleotides read TGCGCCAGCAGCCTAGCCGGGACTAGCGGGAAGGGTGAGCAGTTCTTC. It specifies CASSLAGTSGKGEQFF.

This clone was observed a handful of times. The rearrangement joins TRBV15 to TRBJ2-6; no clear D. This CDR3 is built from 17 residues. The germline V gene encodes CDR1 LNHNV and CDR2 YYDKDF (reference sequence). Trimming removed 7 bases at V and 4 bases at J, with 20 bases between. The CDR3 region has the DNA TGTGCCACCAATCCAGTCGCAGGCCCTTTGGGGGCCAACGTCCTGACTTTC. Its translation: CATNPVAGPLGANVLTF.

The chain has TRBV27 and TRBJ2-7; D is perhaps TRBD1 (6 bases). Germline V gene data show CDR1 as MNHEY and CDR2 as SMNVEV (reference sequence). The CDR3 is 14 amino acids. Between the trimmed V and J ends, which lost 0 bases and 4 bases, there was a span of 10 bases. The CDR3 DNA sequence: TGTGCCAGCAGTTTATCGTGGACAGCATACGAGCAGTACTTC. It yields the protein CASSLSWTAYEQYF.

The V gene is TRBV4-2, the J gene TRBJ2-5; D may be TRBD2 (5 bases). From germline, CDR1 is LGHNA and CDR2 YNFKEQ. The CDR3 has 17 residues. The germline V and J ends were trimmed by 1 base and 2 bases, with 17 bases remaining between them. Written as DNA, the CDR3 is TGTGCCAGCAGCCAAGGAAGACTAACCATCAATCAAGAGACCCAGTACTTC. This translates into CASSQGRLTINQETQYF.

The rearrangement links TRBV7-2 to TRBJ2-1; 11 bases are shared with TRBD1. V trimming: 5 bases; J trimming: 5 bases; junction bases outside the gene matches: 11. This CDR3 has 17 residues. Germline loops: CDR1 SGHTA, CDR2 FQGNSA. The CDR3: CASSTRPRTGGNNEQFF. The CDR3 DNA reads TGTGCCAGCAGCACCCGGCCCCGGACAGGGGGCAACAATGAGCAGTTCTTC. The complete variable domain, with remaining parts taken from reference TRBV7-2 and TRBJ2-1, reads GAGVSQSPSNKVTEKGKDVELRCDPISGHTALYWYRQSLGQGLEFLIYFQGNSAPDKSGLPSDRFSAERTGGSVSTLTIQRTQQEDSAVYLCASSTRPRTGGNNEQFFGPGTRLTVL.

The chain recombines TRBV6-1 with TRBJ2-7; 9 bases map to TRBD1. Germline V gene data show CDR1 as MNHNS and CDR2 as SASEGT. V lost 3 bases to trimming and J lost 4 bases; unmatched junction nucleotides: 10. The CDR3 contains 16 residues. CDR3 protein: CASSENYGTGTYEQYF. As DNA, the CDR3 is TGTGCCAGCAGTGAGAACTACGGGACAGGGACTTACGAGCAGTACTTC.

The CDR3 coding sequence is TGTGCCAGTAGTTTCAGGACAGGGGGGCCGTCTGTCACTGAAGCTTTCTTT. Translated, it gives CASSFRTGGPSVTEAFF. The rearrangement links TRBV19 to TRBJ1-1; 10 bases align to TRBD1. Germline trimming cut 5 bases from V and 4 bases from J; bases unmatched to any gene: 13. This CDR3 contains 17 residues. Per the germline V gene, CDR1 is LNHDA and CDR2 is SQIVND (reference sequence).

This chain joins TRBV18 and TRBJ1-4; a weak D match, TRBD1 (5 bases). The CDR3 is 15 residues long. V dropped 1 base and J dropped 0 bases, with 6 bases sitting between them. The germline gives CDR1 KGHSH, CDR2 LQKENI. The chain's CDR3 is CASSPRGTTNEKLFF. The CDR3 nucleotides are TGTGCCAGCTCACCACGGGGCACAACTAATGAAAAACTGTTTTTT.

The rearrangement joins TRBV6-5 to TRBJ2-7, with 11 bases that match TRBD1. The CDR3 loop spans 15 amino acids. Germline assignment: CDR1 MNHEY and CDR2 SVGAGI. The ends lost 6 bases at V and 3 bases at J; junction bases unmatched: 7. The CDR3 here is CASSSGTGGFYEQYF. For the CDR3, the DNA is TGTGCCAGCAGCTCAGGGACAGGGGGATTCTACGAGCAGTACTTC.

V and J are TRBV5-4 and TRBJ2-2; D is uncertain. The germline gives CDR1 SGHNT, CDR2 YYREEE (reference sequence). Trimming took 1 base from V and 0 from J, leaving 7 bases between them. The CDR3 runs to 15 residues. For the CDR3, the DNA is TGTGCCAGCAGCTTGACGGGTTCGAACACCGGGGAGCTGTTTTTT. Its translation: CASSLTGSNTGELFF.

On this clone itself: The germline gene is not matched at one end of the junction; a read error may be the cause. The same CDR3 can be traced to other DNA sequences in this sample. This chain joins TRBV4-2 and TRBJ1-2; TRBD1 might be the D (6 bases). CDR1 LGHNA and CDR2 YNFKEQ come from the germline V gene. This CDR3 comprises 15 residues. The CDR3 loop reads CASSQDRDRHYGYTF. CDR3 nucleotides: TGTGCCAGTAGCCAAGATCGAGACAGGCACTATGGCTACACCTTC.

The chain employs TRBV5-4 and TRBJ2-4; 12 bases are a match to TRBD2. CDR3 length: 16 amino acids. J was trimmed by 6 bases and V by 0 bases; bases with no gene match: 4. Germline CDR1 is SGHNT and CDR2 is YYREEE (reference sequence). The CDR3 protein is CASSLAPGLAGNIQYF. The DNA of the CDR3 is TGTGCCAGCAGCTTGGCCCCGGGACTAGCGGGAAACATTCAGTACTTC.

This clone was seen more than once but under ten times. This chain joins TRBV25-1 and TRBJ1-2; maybe TRBD1 (5 bases). Trimming removed 6 bases at V and 2 bases at J, with 7 bases between. Germline CDR1 is MGHDK and CDR2 is SYGVNS. The CDR3 spans 12 residues. The CDR3 loop reads CASSPGNYGYTF. In DNA, the CDR3 is TGTGCCAGCAGCCCAGGGAACTATGGCTACACCTTC.

The chain joins TRBV19 to TRBJ1-2, with 8 bases aligning to TRBD1. Germline CDR1 and CDR2: LNHDA and SQIVND (reference sequence). The junction had 7 bases not matched to a gene; V was cut back by 3 bases and J by 4 bases. The CDR3 totals 15 residues. The CDR3 coding sequence is TGTGCCAGTAGTATCAGGGGGCGATATGGCTATGGCTACACCTTC. Translation: CASSIRGRYGYGYTF.

V usage is TRBV27 and J usage is TRBJ2-5, with 8 bases aligning to TRBD1. CDR1 is MNHEY, CDR2 SMNVEV, per germline (reference sequence). V dropped 4 bases and J dropped 0; count of bases not matched to a gene: 1. The CDR3 has 14 residues. The DNA of the CDR3 is TGTGCCAGCAGTTGGACAGGGTACCAAGAGACCCAGTACTTC. It translates to CASSWTGYQETQYF.

The rearrangement uses TRBV4-1 and TRBJ2-7; D gene unclear. The CDR3 is made up of 18 amino acids. Germline values: CDR1 MGHRA, CDR2 YSYEKL. The germline V and J ends were trimmed by 0 bases and 4 bases, with 22 bases remaining between them. The CDR3 reads CASSQDGNYRSRGYEQYF. For the CDR3, the DNA is TGCGCCAGCAGCCAAGACGGTAATTATCGGAGTCGCGGATACGAGCAGTACTTC.